The 10 T cell receptor beta chains listed next were all sequenced from one sample in a study of PD-L1 blockade in urothelial cancer. Time point noted: peripheral blood 6 weeks after treatment start. Using immunoSEQ multiplex PCR, the repertoire was profiled, and TCRdb retains in-frame clones only, with some absent. The sample carries roughly 30,000 clones, approximately 90% recorded once. The input for sequencing was PBMCs, taken around atezolizumab (anti-PD-L1) treatment. All receptors derive from a man at least 80 years old with urothelial cancer.

The chain couples TRBV7-9 to TRBJ2-7; 9 nucleotides match TRBD1. The length of the CDR3 is 17 residues. Trimming removed 1 base from V and 0 bases from J; junction bases left unmatched: 7. Germline loops: CDR1 SEHNR, CDR2 FQNEAQ (reference sequence). The CDR3 reads CASSLVLGTGSSYEQYF. CDR3 sequence (DNA): TGTGCCAGCAGCTTAGTACTCGGGACAGGGAGCTCCTACGAGCAGTACTTC.

For the CDR3, the DNA is TGTGCCAGCAGCCAAGATATACAGGGTACCTACAATGAGCAGTTCTTC. It encodes CASSQDIQGTYNEQFF. The chain combines TRBV4-2 with TRBJ2-1, with a tentative D call TRBD1 (6 bases). The CDR3 length is 16 residues. From germline, CDR1 is LGHNA and CDR2 YNFKEQ. Between the trimmed V and J ends, which lost 0 bases and 2 bases, there was a span of 11 bases.

CDR3 protein: CASSQGLELEQYF. The DNA of the CDR3 is TGCGCCAGCAGCCAAGGTCTGGAGCTCGAGCAGTACTTC. The rearrangement joins TRBV4-1 to TRBJ2-7; no firm D call. Germline V CDR1 and CDR2: MGHRA, YSYEKL. The V gene lost 1 base and the J gene lost 6 bases, with 10 bases spanning the gap. CDR3 length: 13 amino acids.

V usage is TRBV5-5 and J usage is TRBJ1-1, with unresolved D. The CDR3 is 15 amino acids. V lost 4 bases to trimming and J lost 0 bases, with 13 bases between them. Germline CDR1 is SGHKS and CDR2 is YYEKEE (reference sequence). The CDR3 spells CASSVAWLVNTEAFF. CDR3 coding DNA: TGTGCCAGCAGCGTTGCCTGGCTAGTGAACACTGAAGCTTTCTTT.

The CDR3 region has the DNA TGCGCCAGCAGCCAAGAACTCGTCCGGGGGGGCTCTGGAAACACCATATATTTT. Translated, it gives CASSQELVRGGSGNTIYF. The chain is built from TRBV4-1 and TRBJ1-3, with D perhaps matching TRBD1 (5 bases). This CDR3 contains 18 residues. From germline, CDR1 is MGHRA and CDR2 YSYEKL. Trimming cost V 0 bases and J 0 bases, with 15 bases left between them.

J is TRBJ2-5 and V is TRBV27; TRBD2 aligns across 10 bases. This CDR3 spans 15 amino acids. J lost 2 bases, V lost 5 bases, and 5 bases had no gene match. Germline V gives CDR1 MNHEY, CDR2 SMNVEV (reference sequence). CDR3 bases: TGTGCCAGCAGTCCCCGGACTAGCGGACAAGAGACCCAGTACTTC. As protein: CASSPRTSGQETQYF.

The chain joins TRBV4-3 to TRBJ1-2, with a possible D match to TRBD1 (6 bases). This CDR3 region has 15 residues. V was clipped by 0 bases and J by 1 base, with 9 bases between them. In germline, CDR1 is LGHNA, CDR2 YSLEER. CDR3 DNA: TGCGCCAGCAGCCAAGATTACAGGGATAACTATGGCTACACCTTC. Its translation is CASSQDYRDNYGYTF.

This clone was picked up one time. The rearrangement joins TRBV28 to TRBJ2-1, with D unclear. Trimming removed 1 base from V and 4 bases from J, with 5 bases in between. Germline CDR1 is MDHEN and CDR2 is SYDVKM. The CDR3 is made up of 13 amino acids. CDR3 sequence (DNA): TGTGCCAGCAGTTTATCCAGATACAATGAGCAGTTCTTC. Translated: CASSLSRYNEQFF.

The sample holds a few counts of this clone. CDR3 in DNA: TGTGCCAGCAGCTTATTAGGGGCAAGTGGAAACACCATATATTTT. Its translation is CASSLLGASGNTIYF. The J gene is TRBJ1-3, the V gene TRBV7-2, with D possibly matching TRBD1 (5 bases). Germline CDR1 is SGHTA and CDR2 is FQGNSA. This CDR3 has 15 residues. The V gene lost 2 bases and the J gene lost 3 bases, with 11 bases spanning the gap. Combining the CDR3 with reference TRBV7-2 and TRBJ1-3 gives the whole variable domain GAGVSQSPSNKVTEKGKDVELRCDPISGHTALYWYRQSLGQGLEFLIYFQGNSAPDKSGLPSDRFSAERTGGSVSTLTIQRTQQEDSAVYLCASSLLGASGNTIYFGEGSWLTVV.

This CDR3 is CASSQGQGRTRTYNEQFF. The CDR3 DNA is TGCGCCAGCAGCCAGGGACAGGGGCGGACTAGAACCTACAATGAGCAGTTCTTC. The chain joins TRBV4-1 to TRBJ2-1, with TRBD1 matching 10 bases. This CDR3 is 18 amino acids long. CDR1 MGHRA and CDR2 YSYEKL come from the germline V gene. Trimming removed 3 bases from V and 2 bases from J; junction bases left unmatched: 10.